This TCR beta chain was observed in a study of cytomegalovirus exposure and HLA in healthy donors. Primers included in the PCR were 60 Vbeta and 13 Jbeta primers. TCRdb's copy holds only in-frame clones and misses some; the assay was immunoSEQ multiplex PCR. Altogether around 150,000 clones are present, almost 80% being singletons, with the ten largest covering about 9.1%. Trimming left V 5 bases short and J 4 bases short, with 11 bases between. CDR1 and CDR2 from the germline V gene are SGHTA and FQGNSA. CDR3 length equals 14 residues. The specimen was PBMCs. This clonotype originated in a man in his late teens or twenties in good health and CMV-seropositive. This sequence joins TRBV7-2 and TRBJ1-4, with D unclear. The CDR3 sequence is CASSPRYYNEKLFF. The CDR3 region has the DNA TGTGCCAGCAGCCCAAGATACTATAATGAAAAACTGTTTTTT.